This T cell receptor beta chain was obtained from a study of blood T cell repertoires in COVID-19. Across the study: The United States, Italy and Spain were the sources of the acute and convalescent COVID-19 samples. Sample material is recorded as cDNA or gDNA derived from T cells, B-cell-depleted T cells, or PBMCs.

V was clipped by 3 bases and J by 2 bases, with 10 bases between them. The CDR3 is 14 amino acids. Germline V CDR1 and CDR2: MNHEY, SVGEGT. Original analysis: Estimation of nucleated cell counts relied on the amplification of reference gene primers. Using immunoSEQ multiplex PCR, the repertoire was profiled, and TCRdb retains in-frame clones only, with some absent. Clone size and V and J calls were adopted from that table, with D and trimming inferred from the DNA. The profile shows about 220,000 clones, around 85% of them singletons. Participants reported their clinical history, and cohort assignment relied on those reports.

The sample taken for sequencing was PBMCs or T cells enriched from blood (not recorded which). The sequence derives from a woman in her 40s with acute COVID-19. The gene calls are TRBV6-2 or TRBV6-3 and TRBJ1-1; a possible D gene is TRBD1 (6 bases). CDR3 in amino acids: CASSYNRANTEAFF. The DNA for the CDR3 is TGTGCCAGCAGTTATAACAGGGCTAACACTGAAGCTTTCTTT.